This T cell receptor (beta chain) was sequenced for a study of OX40 agonist ivuxolimab in advanced cancers. Study information: Of mixed ages from about 23 to 79 and averaging about 56 years, the group was around 78% male. Three patients responded partially, comprising one with hepatocellular carcinoma and two with cutaneous melanoma. Overall study results and limits: Nonresponders, in some cases, also had low normalized T-cell clonal expansion.

A remark on this clone: Its antigen is currently unknown.

Here immunoSEQ multiplex PCR was the method, and the copy in TCRdb shows in-frame clones only, minus some. The sample yields 45,000 to 55,000 clones, 94% seen once. From germline, CDR1 is SEHNR and CDR2 FQNEAQ (reference sequence). V dropped 6 bases and J dropped 3 bases, with 9 bases sitting between them. CDR3 length: 12 amino acids. This sequence was found in an adult with an advanced solid tumor such as melanoma, head and neck, liver or kidney cancer. The V call is TRBV7-9, the J call TRBJ2-7; D uncertain. The source was CD4+ or CD8+ T cells sorted from blood, collected in a trial of the OX40 agonist ivuxolimab. CDR3 sequence reads: CASRAFGYEQYF. The CDR3 DNA is TGTGCCAGCAGGGCTTTCGGCTACGAGCAGTACTTC. Full variable domain (rest looked up from reference TRBV7-9 and TRBJ2-7): DTGVSQNPRHKITKRGQNVTFRCDPISEHNRLYWYRQTLGQGPEFLTYFQNEAQLEKSRLLSDRFSAERPKGSFSTLEIQRTEQGDSAMYLCASRAFGYEQYFGPGTRLTVT.